This note documents a single T cell receptor (beta chain) sequence. Its antigen is still unknown. No quality values exist for individual bases; no much larger clone is one base distant. The data originate from a study of tumor-infiltrating lymphocytes in primary liver carcinoma listed by TCRdb under 2017. Notes on the research overall: Between late 2015 and March 2016, a few patients in China with histopathologically diagnosed primary liver carcinoma had surgical resection. Hepatocellular carcinoma (four) or combined HCC and intrahepatic cholangiocarcinoma (one) was present in the five patients, who were three men and two women aged 30 to 69 years. The five patients had tumors staged T1-T3 N0M0, with maximum diameters ranging from about 4.2 to 11 cm. Roughly 3.5 to 8 million productive TCRbeta reads were obtained per sample, and no significant difference in read depth was found between tissue types. TCRbeta repertoire sequencing, expression microarrays and whole-exome sequencing were combined in the study across five regions of each liver tumor, with adjacent normal tissue and blood also included. A total of approximately 35 specimens from 5 patients, comprising approximately 25 tumor regions, 5 adjacent noncancerous liver tissues and 5 peripheral blood samples, were covered by TCRbeta repertoire sequencing. Technical replicate repertoires showed high reproducibility, with mean shared-clone rates around 0.9 and correlation coefficients above 0.95.

Overall study results and their limits: The top 250 clones made up a significantly larger repertoire fraction in tumors than in blood (p = 0.039). Only five patients were included in the study, and the authors note that the findings should be validated in a larger study. Comparison of CD4+ and CD8+ T cell repertoires was precluded by the use of bulk unsorted samples. Repertoire overlap was higher between tumor regions (mean about 36%) than tumor-adjacent (approximately 17%) or tumor-blood (approximately 14%) pairs, consistent with antigen-driven expansion. Only the TCR beta chain was sequenced, which likely underestimates true repertoire diversity because unpaired alpha chains were not captured.

Blood RNA was extracted from unsorted whole blood with TRIzol reagent; germline DNA came from the DNeasy Blood & Tissue kit. Patients had chronic HBV infection and were treatment-naive at sampling. Around 4 milliliters of peripheral blood were collected into K2EDTA tubes before surgery. Starting from 450 to 500 ng total RNA, TCRbeta-specific cDNA was produced by reverse transcription with a constant-region primer and ProtoScript II reverse transcriptase. Construction of the TCRbeta libraries relied on three nested rounds of multiplex PCR, following a slightly modified ARM-PCR procedure. Each of the first two PCR rounds ran for around 9 cycles and used multiplex TRBV1-TRBV30 forward primers together with a Cbeta reverse primer. A final 25-cycle PCR with Deep VentR polymerase added sample barcodes and Illumina adapters. Before sequencing, amplicons between 200 and 500 bp were purified from gel using a QIAquick gel extraction kit. An Illumina HiSeq 2500 was used to sequence the TCRbeta amplicons with 250-bp paired-end reads. Per the source publication's procedure: To recover full CDR3 sequences, reads were quality-trimmed using Trimmomatic v0.33 and paired reads were then merged using FLASH v1.2.11. V, D and J germline segments were assigned to the rearranged TCRbeta sequences using MiGEC v1.2.1b. Clonotype statistics and Shannon-Wiener diversity indices were calculated with VDJtools v1.0.0. Except for diversity analysis, only each sample's 250 most abundant clonotypes were used in subsequent analyses to reduce sampling bias. TCRdb passed the public sequencing reads through fastp at Q25 and MiXCR, retaining productive beta sequences. Identical CDR3 protein sequences are pooled into one entry, listed with their most common genes and DNA. The V and J calls and clone size are TCRdb's, not the authors'. Within this sample are around 330,000 distinct CDR3 sequences, with 50% to 60% of them counted one time only. The ten largest clones take up approximately 15% of the sample.

The CDR3 contains 15 residues, cysteine and phenylalanine counted. CDR3 DNA is the only sequence kept; it has 45 bases, read in frame from the first base. V loses 2 bases of germline sequence and J loses 6 bases, and the interval between the two ends is 13 bases. Via the germline V gene, CDR1 is MDHEN and CDR2 SYDVKM. Material: peripheral blood. The receptor was isolated from a woman in her 30s with primary liver carcinoma and hepatitis B virus infection. The chain couples TRBV28 to TRBJ2-2; TRBD2 might be the D gene, on 6 matching bases. The CDR3 has the sequence CASSLGGSNAGELFF. The nucleotide sequence is given as TGTGCCAGCAGTTTAGGAGGGAGTAACGCCGGGGAGCTGTTTTTT.